The 23 T cell receptor beta chains in this list originate from one sample, sequenced in a study of cytomegalovirus exposure and HLA in healthy donors. A multiplex PCR was run with 60 Vbeta primers and 13 Jbeta primers. Repertoires were generated with immunoSEQ multiplex PCR, while TCRdb's copy carries only in-frame clones and drops some. The sample has tens of thousands of clones, about four fifths seen once. The sample comprised PBMCs. All receptors come from a human donor in good health.

This chain links TRBV27 with TRBJ1-5; 7 bases map to TRBD1. CDR3 length equals 15 residues. V lost 5 bases to trimming and J lost 4 bases; unmatched junction nucleotides: 8. The germline gives CDR1 MNHEY, CDR2 SMNVEV (reference sequence). The CDR3 is CASSPGDSGNQPQHF. In DNA, the CDR3 is TGTGCCAGCAGTCCAGGGGACAGTGGGAATCAGCCCCAGCATTTT.

The chain carries TRBV27 and TRBJ2-7; D is unresolved. CDR3 length: 12 residues. Germline CDR1 is MNHEY and CDR2 is SMNVEV (reference sequence). Trimming removed 7 bases from V and 0 bases from J, with 7 bases in between. The CDR3 region has the DNA TGTGCCAGCACTAGTAGCTCCTACGAGCAGTACTTC. Translated: CASTSSSYEQYF.

The chain links TRBV7-6 to TRBJ2-7, with 9 nucleotides matching TRBD2. The CDR3 loop spans 15 amino acids. Germline V gene sequence: CDR1 SGHVS, CDR2 FNYEAQ. The junction had 3 bases not matched to a gene; V was cut back by 1 base and J by 2 bases. The CDR3 DNA reads as TGTGCCAGCAGCTTAGGCGGGGGGGGAACCTACGAGCAGTACTTC. Translated: CASSLGGGGTYEQYF.

This chain connects TRBV7-9 to TRBJ2-2, with 8 bases identical to TRBD2. Germline V CDR1 and CDR2: SEHNR, FQNEAQ (reference sequence). The V segment lost 2 bases and the J segment 6 bases; nucleotides outside the gene matches: 11. This CDR3 region has 17 residues. This chain's CDR3 is CASSLWRTSRGAGELFF. The CDR3 DNA reads TGTGCCAGCAGCTTATGGCGGACTAGCCGAGGGGCCGGGGAGCTGTTTTTT.

Written as DNA, the CDR3 is TGTGCCAGTGGTAGGGGGCCGTATTCCTACAATGAGCAGTTCTTC. This encodes CASGRGPYSYNEQFF. This chain joins TRBV19 and TRBJ2-1; TRBD1 aligns across 7 bases. With V trimmed by 8 bases and J by 1 base, 8 bases remained unmatched. The CDR3 totals 15 residues. Germline CDR1 LNHDA, CDR2 SQIVND (reference sequence).

The chain carries TRBV19 and TRBJ2-1; 7 bases are shared with TRBD2. Germline V gene sequence: CDR1 LNHDA, CDR2 SQIVND (reference sequence). The CDR3 has 15 amino acids. The V segment lost 5 bases and the J segment 5 bases; nucleotides outside the gene matches: 9. The CDR3 loop is CASSPRGGRDNEQFF. In DNA, the CDR3 is TGTGCCAGTAGTCCCCGGGGAGGGCGGGACAATGAGCAGTTCTTC.

V and J are TRBV4-1 and TRBJ1-1; D unresolved. The V end was cut by 6 bases, the J end by 3 bases, with 11 bases between. The CDR3 spans 13 residues. Germline V lookup: CDR1 MGHRA, CDR2 YSYEKL. Here the CDR3 DNA reads TGCGCCAGCAGACAGATCGGGGACACTGAAGCTTTCTTT. Translating it yields CASRQIGDTEAFF.

This clone was found a few times. The chain recombines TRBV2 with TRBJ1-5; 7 positions agree with TRBD1. CDR1 SNHLY and CDR2 FYNNEI come from the germline V gene. Germline trimming cut 6 bases from V and 1 base from J; bases unmatched to any gene: 6. The length of the CDR3 is 15 residues. CDR3 DNA sequence: TGTGCCAGCAGGCCCGACAGGGTAAGCAATCAGCCCCAGCATTTT. Its translation: CASRPDRVSNQPQHF.

The chain couples TRBV30 to TRBJ1-4, with TRBD1 as a possible D gene (6 bases). The germline V gene has CDR1 GTSNPN and CDR2 SVGIG (reference sequence). The CDR3 totals 16 residues. The ends were cut back, 0 bases at V and 5 bases at J, with 16 bases in the middle. In DNA form, the CDR3 reads TGTGCCTGGAGTGTACCCCGACAGGCCCTCAATGAAAAACTGTTTTTT. Residues: CAWSVPRQALNEKLFF.

The rearrangement uses TRBV11-2 and TRBJ2-7; TRBD2 aligns across 13 bases. This CDR3 contains 17 residues. Losses at the gene ends were 1 base for V and 4 bases for J; bases not matched to a gene: 7. Per the germline V gene, CDR1 is SGHAT and CDR2 is FQNNGV. The CDR3 region is CASSLAGLAGDSYEQYF. The DNA of the CDR3 is TGTGCCAGCAGCTTAGCAGGACTAGCGGGAGATTCTTACGAGCAGTACTTC.

The chain combines TRBV11-2 with TRBJ2-1, with 8 bases fitting TRBD2. The CDR3 length is 15 residues. The germline gives CDR1 SGHAT, CDR2 FQNNGV. J was trimmed by 5 bases and V by 2 bases; bases with no gene match: 5. CDR3 region: CASSLSRGGHNEQFF. The DNA of the CDR3 is TGTGCCAGCAGCTTAAGTCGGGGGGGCCACAATGAGCAGTTCTTC.

The chain couples TRBV19 to TRBJ2-1; tentatively, D is TRBD1 (6 bases). V was pared by 6 bases and J by 6 bases, with 15 bases between. The CDR3 spans 14 residues. Germline V gene sequence: CDR1 LNHDA, CDR2 SQIVND (reference sequence). CDR3 residues: CASRPVLGGNEQFF. In DNA, the CDR3 is TGTGCCAGTAGACCGGTGCTAGGGGGCAATGAGCAGTTCTTC. Full variable domain (outside the CDR3, taken from reference TRBV19 and TRBJ2-1): DGGITQSPKYLFRKEGQNVTLSCEQNLNHDAMYWYRQDPGQGLRLIYYSQIVNDFQKGDIAEGYSVSREKKESFPLTVTSAQKNPTAFYLCASRPVLGGNEQFFGPGTRLTVL.

CDR3 sequence reads: CASRRATEAFF. CDR3 coding DNA: TGTGCCAGCAGGAGGGCCACTGAAGCTTTCTTT. The chain has TRBV27 and TRBJ1-1; no clear D gene. V lost 6 bases and J 4 bases, leaving 6 bases between the germline ends. This CDR3 spans 11 amino acids. The germline gives CDR1 MNHEY, CDR2 SMNVEV (reference sequence).

The V and J genes are TRBV5-1 and TRBJ2-1, with D maybe TRBD1 (5 bases). This CDR3 comprises 16 residues. The V gene's germline CDR1 is SGHRS and CDR2 YFSETQ. Between the trimmed V and J ends, which lost 3 bases and 0 bases, there was a span of 13 bases. The DNA of the CDR3 is TGCGCCAGCAGCTCCCGACAGAGTAGCTCCTACAATGAGCAGTTCTTC. As protein: CASSSRQSSSYNEQFF. Complete variable domain (other parts from reference TRBV5-1 and TRBJ2-1): KAGVTQTPRYLIKTRGQQVTLSCSPISGHRSVSWYQQTPGQGLQFLFEYFSETQRNKGNFPGRFSGRQFSNSRSEMNVSTLELGDSALYLCASSSRQSSSYNEQFFGPGTRLTVL.

The chain uses TRBV7-9 and TRBJ2-7; 9 bases are a match to TRBD2. This CDR3 comprises 13 residues. Germline lookup yields CDR1 SEHNR and CDR2 FQNEAQ (reference sequence). V gave up 5 bases and J gave up 6 bases; unmatched junction bases: 5. CDR3 in DNA: TGTGCCAGCAGCCCGGCGGGAGGGCCCGAGCAGTACTTC. This sequence encodes CASSPAGGPEQYF.

This chain joins TRBV11-2 and TRBJ2-5, with D perhaps matching TRBD2 (5 bases). Trimming cost V 0 bases and J 4 bases, with 12 bases left between them. CDR3 length: 15 amino acids. Per germline, CDR1 SGHAT and CDR2 FQNNGV. Written as DNA, the CDR3 is TGTGCCAGCAGCTTAGATCGAGGGTTTCGAGAGACCCAGTACTTC. It translates to CASSLDRGFRETQYF.

V gene TRBV6-4 combines with J gene TRBJ1-2, with no clear D. CDR3 length: 16 residues. Germline assignment: CDR1 MRHNA and CDR2 SNTAGT. Deletions cut 5 bases from V and 1 base from J, with 17 bases between. The CDR3 DNA reads TGTGCCAGCAGTCCCACTAGATTCAGCGATAACTATGGCTACACCTTC. It yields the protein CASSPTRFSDNYGYTF.

The chain couples TRBV27 to TRBJ1-3, with D unresolved. Germline loops: CDR1 MNHEY, CDR2 SMNVEV (reference sequence). Trimming removed 1 base at V and 4 bases at J, with 8 bases between. CDR3 length equals 14 residues. In nucleotides, the CDR3 is TGTGCCAGCAGTTTATTGGGAGTCGGAAACACCATATATTTT. Amino acids: CASSLLGVGNTIYF.

The V gene is TRBV9, the J gene TRBJ2-4, with a weak D call TRBD2 (6 bases). The CDR3 covers 15 residues. With 2 bases removed from V and 7 bases from J, the gap between germline ends came to 16 bases. The germline CDR1 and CDR2 sequences are SGDLS and YYNGEE. The CDR3, as DNA: TGTGCCAGCAGCGTTACGGGAGAAACGAGGAACATTCAGTACTTC. It translates to CASSVTGETRNIQYF.

In its sample, this clone was seen once. The V and J genes are TRBV9 and TRBJ1-5, with a tentative D call TRBD1 (6 bases). Germline loops: CDR1 SGDLS, CDR2 YYNGEE. V gave up 0 bases and J gave up 10 bases, with 11 bases separating them. The CDR3 loop spans 13 amino acids. The CDR3 region is CASSVGGPSPQHF. For the CDR3, the DNA is TGTGCCAGCAGCGTAGGGGGGCCTTCCCCCCAGCATTTT.

The chain is built from TRBV28 and TRBJ2-7; 9 bases line up with TRBD1. The CDR3 contains 15 residues. CDR1 and CDR2 (germline): MDHEN, SYDVKM. With V trimmed by 5 bases and J by 2 bases, 7 bases remained unmatched. The CDR3 DNA sequence: TGTGCCAGCAGTGAACGGACAGGGGTCCCCTACGAGCAGTACTTC. It encodes CASSERTGVPYEQYF.

V gene TRBV11-2 combines with J gene TRBJ2-1; 7 bases are shared with TRBD2. CDR1 SGHAT and CDR2 FQNNGV come from the germline V gene. There are 16 residues in the CDR3. Trimming took 0 bases from V and 1 from J; bases not matched to a gene: 3. The CDR3 nucleotides read TGTGCCAGCAGCTTAGAGGTTAGCGGGTCCTACAATGAGCAGTTCTTC. It specifies CASSLEVSGSYNEQFF.

The V gene is TRBV21-1, the J gene TRBJ1-5. TRBV21-1 is a known pseudogene. The CDR3 spans 13 residues. DNA of the CDR3: TGTGCCAGCAGCCGCAACGGGGATCAGCCCCAGCATTTT. It encodes CASSRNGDQPQHF.